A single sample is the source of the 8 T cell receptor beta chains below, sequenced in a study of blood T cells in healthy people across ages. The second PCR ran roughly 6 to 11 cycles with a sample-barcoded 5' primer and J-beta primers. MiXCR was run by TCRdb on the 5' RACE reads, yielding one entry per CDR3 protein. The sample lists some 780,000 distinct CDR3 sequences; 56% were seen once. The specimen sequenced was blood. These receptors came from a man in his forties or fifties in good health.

CDR3 protein: CSARPTGGETQYF. The CDR3 DNA is TGCAGTGCTAGACCGACAGGGGGAGAGACCCAGTACTTC. The rearrangement uses TRBV20-1 and TRBJ2-5; 9 nucleotides agree with TRBD1. The V and J ends lost 2 bases and 4 bases, in that order; junction bases with no gene match: 2. CDR3 length: 13 residues. From germline, CDR1 is DFQATT and CDR2 SNEGSKA (reference sequence).

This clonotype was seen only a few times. The CDR3 nucleotides are TGTGCCAGCAGCCACGGGGGGAAGATCGTAAAGACCCAGTACTTC. Its protein product is CASSHGGKIVKTQYF. The chain carries TRBV14 and TRBJ2-7; 7 bases fit TRBD2. The J call could be wrong; TRBJ2-5 is a better fit for the DNA end. CDR3 length equals 15 residues. CDR1 is SGHDN and CDR2 is FVKESK in the germline V gene.

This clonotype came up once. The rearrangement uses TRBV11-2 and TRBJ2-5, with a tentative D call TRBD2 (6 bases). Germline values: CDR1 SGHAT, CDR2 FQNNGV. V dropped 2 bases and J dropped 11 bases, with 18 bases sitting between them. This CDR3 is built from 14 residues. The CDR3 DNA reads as TGTGCCAGCAGCTTACAGCGGGCCAACAATGAGCAGTACTTC. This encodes CASSLQRANNEQYF.

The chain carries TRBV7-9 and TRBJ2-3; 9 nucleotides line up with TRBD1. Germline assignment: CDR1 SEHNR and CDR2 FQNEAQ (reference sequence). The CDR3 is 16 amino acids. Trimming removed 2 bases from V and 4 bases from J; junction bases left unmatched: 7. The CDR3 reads CASSLPGQGEADTQYF. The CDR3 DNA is TGTGCCAGCAGCTTACCGGGACAGGGAGAAGCAGATACGCAGTATTTT. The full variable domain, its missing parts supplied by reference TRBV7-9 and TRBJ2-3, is DTGVSQNPRHKITKRGQNVTFRCDPISEHNRLYWYRQTLGQGPEFLTYFQNEAQLEKSRLLSDRFSAERPKGSFSTLEIQRTEQGDSAMYLCASSLPGQGEADTQYFGPGTRLTVL.

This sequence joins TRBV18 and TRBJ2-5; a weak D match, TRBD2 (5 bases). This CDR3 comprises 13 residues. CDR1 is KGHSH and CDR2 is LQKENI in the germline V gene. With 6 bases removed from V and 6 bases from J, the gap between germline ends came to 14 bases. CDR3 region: CASSPPAGKTQYF. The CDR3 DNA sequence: TGTGCCAGCTCGCCCCCGGCCGGGAAGACCCAGTACTTC.

CDR3 amino acids: CASSLAPGRGMAEQFF. CDR3 bases: TGTGCCAGCAGCTTAGCACCTGGCAGGGGGATGGCTGAGCAGTTCTTC. This sequence joins TRBV7-8 and TRBJ2-1; 7 positions agree with TRBD1. Germline loops: CDR1 SGHVS, CDR2 FQNEAQ. The trim removed 0 bases at V and 9 bases at J, leaving 11 bases unmatched. The CDR3 length is 16 residues.

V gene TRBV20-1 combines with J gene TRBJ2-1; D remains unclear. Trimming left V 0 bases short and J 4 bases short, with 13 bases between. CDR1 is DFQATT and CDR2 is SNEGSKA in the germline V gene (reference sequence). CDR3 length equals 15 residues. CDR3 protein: CSAREPSMRYNEQFF. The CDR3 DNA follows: TGCAGTGCTAGAGAACCATCGATGAGATACAATGAGCAGTTCTTC.

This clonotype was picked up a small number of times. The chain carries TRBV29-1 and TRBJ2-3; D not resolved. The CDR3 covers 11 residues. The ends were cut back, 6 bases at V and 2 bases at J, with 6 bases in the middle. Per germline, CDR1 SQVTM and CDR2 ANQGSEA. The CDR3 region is CSVRTTDTQYF. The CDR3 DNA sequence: TGCAGCGTGAGAACCACAGATACGCAGTATTTT.